The 26 T cell receptor beta chains presented below share a single source sample, sequenced in a study of response to subunit inactivated influenza vaccine. TCRdb reprocessed the RT-PCR reads via MiXCR and lists one record per CDR3 protein. The sample gives around 650,000 distinct CDR3 sequences, about a sixth of which show up once; about 9.9% is in the top ten. The sequenced sample was PBMCs from blood, obtained 12 days after vaccination. The receptors were gathered from a middle-aged man who received an inactivated influenza vaccine.

The chain uses TRBV27 and TRBJ1-4, with a possible D match to TRBD1 (6 bases). Germline CDR1 MNHEY, CDR2 SMNVEV (reference sequence). The CDR3 runs to 14 residues. V lost 4 bases and J 7 bases, leaving 13 bases between the germline ends. The CDR3 coding sequence is TGTGCCAGCAGTTCGGGACTCAGGGGTGAAAAACTGTTTTTT. It is translated as CASSSGLRGEKLFF.

This clonotype was picked up a small number of times. The V gene is TRBV2, the J gene TRBJ1-5; TRBD1 is a possible D gene (6 bases). The V gene's germline CDR1 is SNHLY and CDR2 FYNNEI. V was cut by 8 bases and J by 3 bases, with 14 bases left in between. The CDR3 runs to 14 residues. The CDR3 coding sequence is TGTGCCAGCCGACAGGACAGATACAATCAGCCCCAGCATTTT. Encoded protein: CASRQDRYNQPQHF.

This clonotype was counted between two and nine times. The rearrangement links TRBV5-1 to TRBJ2-3; 7 nucleotides agree with TRBD2. CDR1 and CDR2 from the germline V gene are SGHRS and YFSETQ. The CDR3 is 15 amino acids. J lost 2 bases, V lost 4 bases, and 7 bases had no gene match. The CDR3 spells CASSEAGVPTDTQYF. The CDR3 DNA reads as TGCGCCAGCAGCGAGGCGGGGGTGCCCACAGATACGCAGTATTTT.

The rearrangement uses TRBV18 and TRBJ2-5; 7 bases match TRBD2. V lost 1 base and J lost 4; bases outside the gene matches: 6. The CDR3 length is 15 residues. The V gene's germline CDR1 is KGHSH and CDR2 LQKENI. CDR3 in DNA: TGTGCCAGCTCACCACGGTACGGGGGGACAGAGACCCAGTACTTC. It specifies CASSPRYGGTETQYF.

The sample holds one count of this clonotype. V gene TRBV9 combines with J gene TRBJ2-2; 12 positions match TRBD1. This CDR3 is built from 17 residues. V trimming: 1 base; J trimming: 3 bases; junction bases outside the gene matches: 4. Germline CDR1 and CDR2: SGDLS and YYNGEE. CDR3 region: CASSVPGQGADTGELFF. The CDR3 DNA follows: TGTGCCAGCAGCGTACCGGGACAGGGGGCGGACACCGGGGAGCTGTTTTTT.

The chain carries TRBV28 and TRBJ2-7; perhaps D is TRBD1 or TRBD2 (5 bases each). The germline CDR1 and CDR2 sequences are MDHEN and SYDVKM. The CDR3 totals 13 residues. Trimming shortened V by 5 bases and J by 7 bases, and 15 bases separated the two germline ends. CDR3: CASSLGTPEEQYF. CDR3 in DNA: TGTGCCAGCAGTCTCGGGACCCCGGAGGAGCAGTACTTC.

The chain has TRBV9 and TRBJ1-1, with a possible D match to TRBD1 (5 bases). Germline V gene data show CDR1 as SGDLS and CDR2 as YYNGEE. V was clipped by 0 bases and J by 0 bases, with 9 bases between them. The length of the CDR3 is 15 residues. The CDR3 reads CASSVAAGMNTEAFF. The CDR3 DNA is TGTGCCAGCAGCGTAGCCGCAGGGATGAACACTGAAGCTTTCTTT. Drawing the rest from reference TRBV9 and TRBJ1-1, the complete variable domain is DSGVTQTPKHLITATGQRVTLRCSPRSGDLSVYWYQQSLDQGLQFLIQYYNGEERAKGNILERFSAQQFPDLHSELNLSSLELGDSALYFCASSVAAGMNTEAFFGQGTRLTVV.

The chain combines TRBV6-2 or TRBV6-3 with TRBJ2-2; TRBD1 might be the D (5 bases). Germline V gene lookup returns CDR1 MNHEY and CDR2 SVGEGT. The CDR3 spans 14 residues. The V gene lost 4 bases and the J gene lost 4 bases, with 10 bases spanning the gap. CDR3 sequence reads: CASSLQATTGELFF. DNA for the CDR3: TGTGCCAGCAGTTTACAGGCGACCACCGGGGAGCTGTTTTTT.

This clonotype has more than one count but fewer than ten. The chain recombines TRBV5-1 with TRBJ2-1, with D perhaps being TRBD1 or TRBD2 (6 bases each). This CDR3 has 15 residues. With 4 bases removed from V and 3 bases from J, the gap between germline ends came to 14 bases. Germline values: CDR1 SGHRS, CDR2 YFSETQ. In DNA, the CDR3 is TGCGCCAGCAGCCCGAAGGGGGGCGACTACAATGAGCAGTTCTTC. Amino acid sequence: CASSPKGGDYNEQFF.

The V call is TRBV28, the J call TRBJ1-5; D perhaps matches TRBD1 (5 bases). The CDR3 length is 16 residues. V shed 5 bases and J shed 5 bases, with 19 bases lying between them. Germline V CDR1 and CDR2: MDHEN, SYDVKM. CDR3 region: CASSLLGAYEDQPQHF. CDR3 in DNA: TGTGCCAGCAGTCTGCTTGGGGCGTATGAGGATCAGCCCCAGCATTTT. Together with reference TRBV28 and TRBJ1-5, the CDR3 gives the full variable domain: DVKVTQSSRYLVKRTGEKVFLECVQDMDHENMFWYRQDPGLGLRLIYFSYDVKMKEKGDIPEGYSVSREKKERFSLILESASTNQTSMYLCASSLLGAYEDQPQHFGDGTRLSIL.

This clonotype was counted ten times or more. The chain combines TRBV12-3 or TRBV12-4 with TRBJ2-7, with 8 positions matching TRBD1. This CDR3 region has 16 residues. J was trimmed by 4 bases and V by 2 bases; bases with no gene match: 10. DNA of the CDR3: TGTGCCAGCAGTTTACCCCGAACAGGGGGAGTATACGAGCAGTACTTC. Translating gives CASSLPRTGGVYEQYF.

This clonotype was observed a handful of times. The chain couples TRBV6-1 to TRBJ2-2; TRBD1 or TRBD2 may be the D gene (5 bases each). V lost 7 bases and J 5 bases, leaving 17 bases between the germline ends. The CDR3 runs 15 residues. Germline V gene sequence: CDR1 MNHNS, CDR2 SASEGT. The CDR3 reads CASTKGLADTGELFF. The CDR3 bases are TGTGCCAGCACAAAGGGGCTAGCCGATACCGGGGAGCTGTTTTTT.

This chain connects TRBV4-1 to TRBJ1-2, with 8 bases fitting TRBD1. Germline V gene sequence: CDR1 MGHRA, CDR2 YSYEKL. V was pared by 0 bases and J by 3 bases, with 3 bases of the junction left unmatched. The CDR3 runs 15 residues. The DNA for the CDR3 is TGCGCCAGCAGCCAAGACCCAGGGGGCGACTATGGCTACACCTTC. Translated, it gives CASSQDPGGDYGYTF.

This clonotype was found a few times. The chain joins TRBV7-2 to TRBJ2-7; 8 positions match TRBD2. CDR3 length: 17 residues. With V trimmed by 3 bases and J by 4 bases, 14 bases remained unmatched. Germline lookup yields CDR1 SGHTA and CDR2 FQGNSA. CDR3 residues: CASSLRSGSGIGYEQYF. For the CDR3, the DNA is TGTGCCAGCAGCTTGAGGTCGGGTAGCGGGATCGGTTACGAGCAGTACTTC.

The V and J genes are TRBV12-3 or TRBV12-4 and TRBJ2-2; tentative D call: TRBD2 (5 bases). Between the trimmed V and J ends, which lost 5 bases and 4 bases, there was a span of 11 bases. This CDR3 comprises 14 residues. CDR3 sequence (DNA): TGTGCCAGCAGTAGAGGGTGGGGCACCGGGGAGCTGTTTTTT. Amino acids: CASSRGWGTGELFF.

The CDR3 sequence is CASSQGTRMNTEAFF. CDR3 in DNA: TGTGCCAGCAGCCAAGGGACGAGAATGAACACTGAAGCTTTCTTT. V gene TRBV3-1 combines with J gene TRBJ1-1; the D is unclear. This CDR3 contains 15 residues. With 1 base removed from V and 0 bases from J, the gap between germline ends came to 9 bases. Germline V gene sequence: CDR1 LGHDT, CDR2 YNNKEL (reference sequence).

This clonotype has ten or more counts. V usage is TRBV5-1 and J usage is TRBJ1-2, with D tentatively TRBD1 (5 bases). Between the trimmed V and J ends, which lost 0 bases and 8 bases, there was a span of 26 bases. Germline CDR1 SGHRS, CDR2 YFSETQ. This CDR3 has 18 residues. CDR3 DNA sequence: TGCGCCAGCAGCTTGGCCTGGTTTCTGGGGACCGAACTTTCGGGCTACACCTTC. Translation: CASSLAWFLGTELSGYTF.

This clonotype was counted only a few times. This rearrangement joins TRBV11-2 to TRBJ2-3, with TRBD2 identical over 9 bases. Trimming at V came to 7 bases and at J to 3 bases, leaving 11 bases not matched to a gene. Germline V gives CDR1 SGHAT, CDR2 FQNNGV. CDR3 length: 16 residues. Written as DNA, the CDR3 is TGTGCCAGCAACCACATAGCGGGGGATGTGACAGATACGCAGTATTTT. This encodes CASNHIAGDVTDTQYF.

This clonotype was seen a handful of times. The gene calls are TRBV6-2 or TRBV6-3 and TRBJ1-1; possibly TRBD1 for D (6 bases). CDR3 length equals 14 residues. Germline CDR1 is MNHEY and CDR2 is SVGEGT. Trimming took off 2 bases at V and 1 base at J, with 8 bases between the two ends. This CDR3 reads CASSYGGPNTEAFF. In DNA, the CDR3 is TGTGCCAGCAGTTACGGGGGCCCGAACACTGAAGCTTTCTTT.

This clonotype was picked up many times. The chain employs TRBV7-2 and TRBJ2-3; D ambiguous. The ends were cut back, 5 bases at V and 2 bases at J, with 2 bases in the middle. This CDR3 contains 11 residues. Germline V gives CDR1 SGHTA, CDR2 FQGNSA. As DNA, the CDR3 is TGTGCCAGCAGCAACACAGATACGCAGTATTTT. This sequence encodes CASSNTDTQYF.

The V and J genes are TRBV7-9 and TRBJ2-7; possibly TRBD1 or TRBD2 for D (5 bases each). The CDR3 is 14 amino acids. Germline V lookup: CDR1 SEHNR, CDR2 FQNEAQ (reference sequence). The ends were cut back, 5 bases at V and 3 bases at J, with 14 bases in the middle. This CDR3 is CASSPRDGNYEQYF. The CDR3 DNA follows: TGTGCCAGCAGCCCCCGGGACGGGAACTACGAGCAGTACTTC. The entire variable domain, with the rest obtained from reference TRBV7-9 and TRBJ2-7, is as follows: DTGVSQNPRHKITKRGQNVTFRCDPISEHNRLYWYRQTLGQGPEFLTYFQNEAQLEKSRLLSDRFSAERPKGSFSTLEIQRTEQGDSAMYLCASSPRDGNYEQYFGPGTRLTVT.

The chain links TRBV11-2 to TRBJ2-7, with 13 bases that match TRBD2. The CDR3 consists of 15 residues. Trimming cost V 5 bases and J 2 bases; bases outside gene matches: 3. The germline V gene has CDR1 SGHAT and CDR2 FQNNGV. The CDR3 is CASSRTSGGAYEQYF. The CDR3 DNA sequence: TGTGCCAGCAGCCGTACTAGCGGGGGGGCCTACGAGCAGTACTTC.

This clonotype was seen once. The chain uses TRBV2 and TRBJ1-2; a possible D gene is TRBD1 (6 bases). The V end was cut by 4 bases, the J end by 6 bases, with 15 bases between. Germline values: CDR1 SNHLY, CDR2 FYNNEI. The CDR3 extends over 14 amino acids. The CDR3 sequence is CASSALGGLDGYTF. Here the CDR3 DNA reads TGTGCCAGCAGTGCCCTAGGGGGGCTGGATGGCTACACCTTC.

The chain is built from TRBV24-1 and TRBJ2-1; 8 bases agree with TRBD1. The CDR3 extends over 20 amino acids. The V segment lost 3 bases and the J segment 1 base; nucleotides outside the gene matches: 16. The germline gives CDR1 KGHDR, CDR2 SFDVKD. CDR3 DNA sequence: TGTGCCACCAGTGATCAGGGCTATTCCCCCGGGACAGGATCCTACAATGAGCAGTTCTTC. This gives the protein CATSDQGYSPGTGSYNEQFF.

The chain links TRBV3-1 to TRBJ2-1; 7 nucleotides align to TRBD2. The V segment lost 1 base and the J segment 10 bases; nucleotides outside the gene matches: 4. In germline, CDR1 is LGHDT, CDR2 YNNKEL (reference sequence). CDR3 length: 13 residues. The CDR3 loop reads CASSQVRGLEQFF. CDR3 nucleotides: TGTGCCAGCAGCCAAGTTCGGGGACTAGAGCAGTTCTTC.

The gene calls are TRBV12-3 or TRBV12-4 and TRBJ2-4, with 9 bases aligning to TRBD2. J lost 8 bases, V lost 6 bases, and 8 bases had no gene match. The CDR3 covers 14 residues. The CDR3 region is CASSPSAGGYIQYF. CDR3 bases: TGTGCCAGCAGCCCCTCAGCGGGAGGATACATTCAGTACTTC.